These 9 T cell receptor beta chains originate from one sample sequenced in a study of cytomegalovirus exposure and HLA in healthy donors. Sequencing used immunoSEQ multiplex PCR; TCRdb keeps in-frame clones, though not all of them. The sample yields approximately 230,000 clones, approximately 84% seen once. Sequencing used PBMCs. The source of these receptors is a man younger than 30 in good health and CMV-seropositive.

This chain joins TRBV29-1 and TRBJ2-5; TRBD2 matches at 13 bases. The CDR3 is made up of 15 amino acids. The germline V gene has CDR1 SQVTM and CDR2 ANQGSEA. V gave up 7 bases and J gave up 7 bases; unmatched junction bases: 12. The CDR3 loop is CSASGTSGTEWTQYF. The CDR3 region has the DNA TGCAGCGCCTCGGGGACTAGCGGGACCGAGTGGACCCAGTACTTC.

The V call is TRBV6-5, the J call TRBJ1-2, with D unresolved. Germline lookup yields CDR1 MNHEY and CDR2 SVGAGI. CDR3 length: 13 amino acids. V lost 5 bases and J lost 6, with 13 bases in between. The CDR3 DNA reads TGTGCCAGCAGTGACCCGGACGGAGATGGCTACACCTTC. It is translated as CASSDPDGDGYTF.

The rearrangement uses TRBV10-2 and TRBJ2-7; tentative D call: TRBD1 (6 bases). Germline lookup yields CDR1 WSHSY and CDR2 SAAADI. The length of the CDR3 is 13 residues. V lost 5 bases, J lost 2 bases, and 10 bases lay in between. The CDR3 DNA sequence: TGCGCCAGCAGTACGGCAGGGGCCTACGAGCAGTACTTC. This encodes CASSTAGAYEQYF.

The chain combines TRBV30 with TRBJ1-5, with D unclear. The germline CDR1 and CDR2 sequences are GTSNPN and SVGIG (reference sequence). Deletions cut 2 bases from V and 10 bases from J, with 15 bases between. The CDR3 totals 13 residues. CDR3 nucleotides: TGTGCCTGGAGTCTCACTTTCCCGGAACCCCAGCATTTT. Encoded protein: CAWSLTFPEPQHF.

The rearrangement joins TRBV9 to TRBJ1-2; D not certain. The V end was cut by 1 base, the J end by 6 bases, with 10 bases between. Germline V lookup: CDR1 SGDLS, CDR2 YYNGEE. The CDR3 spans 13 residues. This chain's CDR3 is CASSVRVRDGYTF. CDR3 nucleotides: TGTGCCAGCAGCGTACGAGTCCGCGATGGCTACACCTTC.

The chain is built from TRBV4-3 and TRBJ2-7; the D is unclear. This CDR3 spans 14 amino acids. The germline V gene encodes CDR1 LGHNA and CDR2 YSLEER. Deletions cut 4 bases from V and 2 bases from J, with 12 bases between. The chain's CDR3 is CASSPSKTPYEQYF. The CDR3 bases are TGCGCCAGCAGCCCCTCAAAGACCCCCTACGAGCAGTACTTC.

The genes are TRBV25-1 and TRBJ1-2; D perhaps matches TRBD1 (5 bases). Germline V gene lookup returns CDR1 MGHDK and CDR2 SYGVNS. The ends were cut back, 4 bases at V and 1 base at J, with 13 bases in the middle. CDR3 length: 15 amino acids. CDR3 residues: CASSVAGGFNYGYTF. The CDR3 DNA reads as TGTGCCAGCAGTGTGGCGGGGGGTTTTAACTATGGCTACACCTTC.

J is TRBJ1-5 and V is TRBV10-1; D is perhaps TRBD1 (6 bases). V was pared by 6 bases and J by 3 bases, with 9 bases between. The CDR3 sequence is 13 residues long. The germline gives CDR1 WNHNN, CDR2 SYGVQD (reference sequence). This chain's CDR3 is CASSAGDNQPQHF. In DNA, the CDR3 is TGCGCCAGCAGCGCAGGGGACAATCAGCCCCAGCATTTT.

The chain joins TRBV27 to TRBJ1-4; no clear D gene. With 6 bases removed from V and 0 bases from J, the gap between germline ends came to 17 bases. The CDR3 sequence is 17 residues long. Germline values: CDR1 MNHEY, CDR2 SMNVEV (reference sequence). CDR3 nucleotides: TGTGCCAGCAGCAATAGGAGGTACCTAGCAACTAATGAAAAACTGTTTTTT. Encoded protein: CASSNRRYLATNEKLFF.